The next 24 T cell receptor beta chains were all read from a single sample in a study of OX40 agonist ivuxolimab in advanced cancers. The method was immunoSEQ multiplex PCR; TCRdb's version includes in-frame clones alone and lacks a portion of them. The table shows 150,000 to 180,000 clones, with 90% to 95% occurring only once. The source material was CD4+ or CD8+ T cells sorted from blood, sampled in a trial of the OX40 agonist ivuxolimab. The receptor source for this set is an adult with an advanced solid tumor such as melanoma, head and neck, liver or kidney cancer.

The chain joins TRBV11-2 to TRBJ2-7; 11 positions agree with TRBD1. Germline trimming cut 4 bases from V and 5 bases from J; bases unmatched to any gene: 7. The germline V gene has CDR1 SGHAT and CDR2 FQNNGV. The CDR3 has 15 residues. The CDR3 bases are TGTGCCAGCAGCTCGCGGGACAGGGGGGAAGACGAGCAGTACTTC. Its protein product is CASSSRDRGEDEQYF.

The chain uses TRBV5-1 and TRBJ2-1, with TRBD1 matching over 7 bases. The germline CDR1 and CDR2 sequences are SGHRS and YFSETQ. J was trimmed by 0 bases and V by 4 bases; bases with no gene match: 7. This CDR3 region has 16 residues. Here the CDR3 reads CASSTPDRSSYNEQFF. Written as DNA, the CDR3 is TGCGCCAGCAGCACCCCGGACAGGAGCTCCTACAATGAGCAGTTCTTC.

The rearrangement links TRBV19 to TRBJ1-3; no firm D call. CDR1 is LNHDA and CDR2 is SQIVND in the germline V gene (reference sequence). V was pared by 7 bases and J by 0 bases, with 10 bases between. This CDR3 is 14 amino acids long. The CDR3 loop reads CASIPAHSGNTIYF. In nucleotides, the CDR3 is TGTGCCAGTATCCCCGCCCACTCTGGAAACACCATATATTTT.

The gene calls are TRBV29-1 and TRBJ2-3; perhaps TRBD1 as D (6 bases). V was shortened by 2 bases and J by 0 bases, with 9 bases between the two germline ends. The CDR3 length is 14 residues. Germline CDR1 SQVTM, CDR2 ANQGSEA. DNA of the CDR3: TGCAGCGTTGAACAAGGGGGAAGCACAGATACGCAGTATTTT. This gives the protein CSVEQGGSTDTQYF.

The CDR3 nucleotides are TGTGCCAGCAGCTTATACGACAGAGCTATCGAGCAGTACTTC. It translates to CASSLYDRAIEQYF. The chain combines TRBV7-2 with TRBJ2-7; tentative D call: TRBD1 (5 bases). V was clipped by 2 bases and J by 6 bases, with 14 bases between them. The germline CDR1 and CDR2 sequences are SGHTA and FQGNSA. The CDR3 is 14 amino acids. Using reference TRBV7-2 and TRBJ2-7 for the parts outside the CDR3, the full variable domain is GAGVSQSPSNKVTEKGKDVELRCDPISGHTALYWYRQSLGQGLEFLIYFQGNSAPDKSGLPSDRFSAERTGGSVSTLTIQRTQQEDSAVYLCASSLYDRAIEQYFGPGTRLTVT.

V is TRBV19 and J is TRBJ2-2, with TRBD1 matching 10 bases. The V gene end was trimmed by 3 bases and the J gene end by 6 bases; junction bases not matched to a gene: 1. Germline values: CDR1 LNHDA, CDR2 SQIVND (reference sequence). CDR3 length equals 14 residues. The CDR3 sequence: CASSIGTGAGELFF. In nucleotides, the CDR3 is TGTGCCAGTAGTATCGGGACAGGGGCCGGGGAGCTGTTTTTT.

This sequence joins TRBV11-2 and TRBJ1-3; no reliable D call. Per the germline V gene, CDR1 is SGHAT and CDR2 is FQNNGV. Trimming pared 2 bases from V and 6 bases from J, leaving 8 bases between. The CDR3 is 13 amino acids. CDR3 protein: CASSLSLENTIYF. DNA for the CDR3: TGTGCCAGCAGCTTAAGTTTGGAAAACACCATATATTTT.

The chain couples TRBV27 to TRBJ2-7, with TRBD2 matching 8 bases. V was clipped by 6 bases and J by 3 bases; unmatched bases: 7. The CDR3 is 14 amino acids. CDR1 is MNHEY and CDR2 is SMNVEV in the germline V gene (reference sequence). The CDR3 reads CASRRRGAVYEQYF. As DNA, the CDR3 is TGTGCCAGCAGACGGCGGGGGGCGGTCTACGAGCAGTACTTC.

V and J are TRBV10-3 and TRBJ2-7, with D possibly being TRBD2 (6 bases). This CDR3 comprises 14 residues. V lost 9 bases and J lost 7, with 22 bases in between. Germline V gene data show CDR1 as ENHRY and CDR2 as SYGVKD. DNA of the CDR3: TGTGCCATTTCCCCGGGAGCCGGGGAAGGGGAGCAGTACTTC. Amino acid sequence: CAISPGAGEGEQYF.

This chain connects TRBV19 to TRBJ1-5, with 10 bases that match TRBD1. CDR1 LNHDA and CDR2 SQIVND come from the germline V gene (reference sequence). The CDR3 spans 15 residues. V was pared by 5 bases and J by 7 bases, with 8 bases of the junction left unmatched. The CDR3 nucleotides are TGTGCCAGTAGTGGACAGGGGGGTTCTATGCAGCCCCAGCATTTT. Translating gives CASSGQGGSMQPQHF.

The V gene is TRBV4-3, the J gene TRBJ2-7; D uncertain. V shed 3 bases and J shed 3 bases, with 12 bases lying between them. The CDR3 loop spans 14 amino acids. CDR1 is LGHNA and CDR2 is YSLEER in the germline V gene. CDR3 protein: CASSQDIYYYEQYF. CDR3 DNA: TGCGCCAGCAGCCAGGATATATATTACTACGAGCAGTACTTC.

This chain links TRBV5-1 with TRBJ2-5; possibly TRBD2 for D (7 bases). Germline V lookup: CDR1 SGHRS, CDR2 YFSETQ. The CDR3 is 14 amino acids. V lost 6 bases and J 7 bases, leaving 19 bases between the germline ends. The CDR3, as DNA: TGCGCCAGCAAAGGGGGGGCCGTTGTAGCGACCCAGTACTTC. Translating gives CASKGGAVVATQYF.

Here the CDR3 reads CASSLTQETQYF. CDR3 nucleotide sequence: TGTGCCAGCAGCTTAACCCAAGAGACCCAGTACTTC. This chain uses TRBV7-8 with TRBJ2-5; D unclear. The ends were cut back, 2 bases at V and 1 base at J, with 2 bases in the middle. Looked up from germline, CDR1 is SGHVS and CDR2 is FQNEAQ. The CDR3 has 12 amino acids.

This rearrangement joins TRBV7-2 to TRBJ2-7; D is possibly TRBD1 (5 bases). This CDR3 contains 13 residues. The germline V gene has CDR1 SGHTA and CDR2 FQGNSA. With 4 bases removed from V and 7 bases from J, the gap between germline ends came to 14 bases. The CDR3, as DNA: TGTGCCAGCAGCTCCAGGGAAAGATCAGAGCAGTACTTC. It codes for CASSSRERSEQYF.

The chain recombines TRBV6-6 with TRBJ2-7; the D is unclear. The CDR3 sequence is 13 residues long. The germline gives CDR1 MNHNY, CDR2 SVGAGI (reference sequence). V lost 4 bases and J 3 bases, leaving 10 bases between the germline ends. The CDR3 nucleotides are TGTGCCAGCAGTTCTCCACAGAGCTACGAGCAGTACTTC. Its translation is CASSSPQSYEQYF.

This clone was seen a few times. The chain links TRBV6-1 to TRBJ1-1, with 8 bases identical to TRBD1. This CDR3 spans 15 amino acids. CDR1 MNHNS and CDR2 SASEGT come from the germline V gene. Unmatched junction bases numbered 8, after V lost 7 bases and J lost 1 base. The CDR3 protein is CASTKTGTGNTEAFF. CDR3 DNA: TGTGCCAGCACCAAGACCGGGACAGGGAACACTGAAGCTTTCTTT.

This clone was seen at least ten times. This chain uses TRBV4-3 with TRBJ1-1; no clear D. Germline lookup yields CDR1 LGHNA and CDR2 YSLEER. CDR3 length: 12 amino acids. The ends were cut back, 1 base at V and 5 bases at J, with 5 bases in the middle. Written as DNA, the CDR3 is TGCGCCAGCAGCCAAGTGGGGACTGAAGCTTTCTTT. This gives the protein CASSQVGTEAFF.

The rearrangement uses TRBV9 and TRBJ1-6; tentative D call: TRBD1 (5 bases). Trimming took off 5 bases at V and 0 bases at J, with 12 bases between the two ends. The germline V gene encodes CDR1 SGDLS and CDR2 YYNGEE. This CDR3 region has 16 residues. CDR3 DNA sequence: TGTGCCAGCAGTCGGGACCCCTCCTCCTATAATTCACCCCTCCACTTT. Amino acid sequence: CASSRDPSSYNSPLHF.

The rearrangement uses TRBV4-1 and TRBJ2-3; 10 bases map to TRBD2. The J segment lost 2 bases and the V segment lost 3 bases, leaving 8 bases of the junction unmatched. The CDR3 totals 17 residues. The V gene's germline CDR1 is MGHRA and CDR2 YSYEKL. CDR3 amino acids: CASSQSFTSGATDTQYF. The CDR3 DNA follows: TGCGCCAGCAGCCAGTCCTTTACTAGCGGGGCCACAGATACGCAGTATTTT.

This sequence joins TRBV4-1 and TRBJ1-5, with 7 nucleotides matching TRBD1. The CDR3 covers 14 residues. The germline V gene encodes CDR1 MGHRA and CDR2 YSYEKL. V lost 8 bases to trimming and J lost 5 bases; unmatched junction nucleotides: 9. CDR3 coding DNA: TGCGCCAGCGGATTAACAGGGGTCTATCAGCCCCAGCATTTT. This sequence encodes CASGLTGVYQPQHF.

In this sample, this clone turned up a few times. The V call is TRBV7-8, the J call TRBJ2-7; D remains ambiguous. CDR3 length: 13 amino acids. V gave up 4 bases and J gave up 0 bases, with 7 bases separating them. Germline assignment: CDR1 SGHVS and CDR2 FQNEAQ. The CDR3 region has the DNA TGTGCCAGCAGCTGGGATCCCTCCTACGAGCAGTACTTC. Encoded protein: CASSWDPSYEQYF.

The CDR3 nucleotides read TGCGCCAGCAGCCGGACTAGCGGGGGGTCCACAGATACGCAGTATTTT. Translated: CASSRTSGGSTDTQYF. The gene calls are TRBV10-2 and TRBJ2-3, with TRBD2 matching 14 bases. Trimming took 6 bases from V and 2 from J; bases not matched to a gene: 4. This CDR3 spans 16 amino acids. Germline CDR1 is WSHSY and CDR2 is SAAADI.

This chain joins TRBV7-2 and TRBJ2-1, with 9 nucleotides matching TRBD2. The junction had 12 bases not matched to a gene; V was cut back by 0 bases and J by 3 bases. This CDR3 region has 19 residues. Germline CDR1 reads SGHTA; CDR2 reads FQGNSA. The DNA of the CDR3 is TGTGCCAGCAGCTTAGCCCTTCTAGCGGGGTGGGGGCTCTACAATGAGCAGTTCTTC. This encodes CASSLALLAGWGLYNEQFF.

V and J are TRBV23-1 and TRBJ2-2; 8 positions agree with TRBD1. TRBV23-1 is assigned to the ORF class and has an uncertain function. The CDR3 contains 14 residues. V lost 11 bases and J lost 2; bases outside the gene matches: 7. This CDR3 is CAAWTGNNTGELFF. The CDR3 DNA reads TGCGCCGCATGGACAGGGAACAACACCGGGGAGCTGTTTTTT.